This TCR beta chain comes out of a study of blood T cell repertoires in COVID-19. Repertoires were generated with immunoSEQ multiplex PCR, while TCRdb's copy carries only in-frame clones and drops some. The sample has around 150,000 clones, about 85% seen once. Trimming shortened V by 3 bases and J by 8 bases, and 16 bases separated the two germline ends. Germline CDR1 and CDR2: GTSNPN and SVGIG (reference sequence). This CDR3 is built from 14 residues. The clonotype was recovered from a human donor with COVID-19, enrolled during active disease. The donor label of this sample is uncertain. The V and J genes are TRBV30 and TRBJ2-2, with a tentative D call TRBD2 (6 bases). Sequencing was carried out using peripheral blood. CDR3 protein: CAWSRGAGYGELFF. The CDR3 DNA reads TGTGCCTGGAGCCGCGGGGCAGGGTATGGGGAGCTGTTTTTT.